This T cell receptor beta chain was captured by sequencing in a study of blood T cell repertoires in COVID-19. TCRdb's table, derived via immunoSEQ multiplex PCR, lists solely in-frame clones and lacks some. The sample shows about 75,000 clones, about nine tenths of them seen only once. The length of the CDR3 is 14 residues. The germline V gene has CDR1 SQVTM and CDR2 ANQGSEA. V lost 3 bases to trimming and J lost 8 bases, with 16 bases between them. The receptor comes from a human donor in a cohort sampled during active COVID-19. The sample was peripheral blood. The V and J genes are TRBV29-1 and TRBJ1-4; D is unclear. The DNA of the CDR3 is TGCAGCGTTGATACCGGGGAAGGTGGAGAAAAACTGTTTTTT. It specifies CSVDTGEGGEKLFF.